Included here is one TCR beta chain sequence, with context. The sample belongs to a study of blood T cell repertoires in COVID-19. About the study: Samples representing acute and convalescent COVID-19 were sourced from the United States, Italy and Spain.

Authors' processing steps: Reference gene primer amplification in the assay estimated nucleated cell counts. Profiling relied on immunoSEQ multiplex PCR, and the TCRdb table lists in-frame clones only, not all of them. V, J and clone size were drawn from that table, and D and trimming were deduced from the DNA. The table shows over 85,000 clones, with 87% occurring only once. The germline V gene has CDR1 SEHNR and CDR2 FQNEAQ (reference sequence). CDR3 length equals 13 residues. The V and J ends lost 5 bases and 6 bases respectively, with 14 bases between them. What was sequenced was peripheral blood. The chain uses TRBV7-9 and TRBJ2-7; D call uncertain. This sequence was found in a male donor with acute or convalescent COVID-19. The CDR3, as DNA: TGTGCCAGCAGCCCCAGACTTACGGCCGAGCAGTACTTC. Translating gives CASSPRLTAEQYF.